Listed below are T cell receptor beta chains from one sample, sequenced in a study of CXCR3-negative and CXCR3-positive naive CD8 T cells. Using the 5' RACE reads, TCRdb records one entry per CDR3 protein without DNA. The repertoire table contains tens of thousands of distinct CDR3 sequences. Sequenced input: memory CD8+ T cells from blood. These receptors all come from a human donor in good health. Some clones in this sample may be carry-over from other donors' samples. Both conserved end residues are part of each CDR3. Size tells how often a clone was seen (once, few, many) or the class of an expanded clone, and some rows leave it out.

clone size	V gene	J gene	CDR3 protein
.	TRBV12-3/TRBV12-4	TRBJ1-6	CASSFQQGGSPLHF
.	TRBV5-1	TRBJ1-1	CASSEEGTVFTEAFF
.	TRBV7-9	TRBJ2-5	CASSSQEDRGPETQYF
.	TRBV5-1	TRBJ2-3	CASSRGGTDTQYF
.	TRBV11-3	TRBJ2-1	CASSLEGGQGADEQFF
.	TRBV9	TRBJ1-1	CASSVSAFMNTEAFF
.	TRBV19	TRBJ1-5	CASSFDGGPGQPQHF
.	TRBV28	TRBJ2-7	CASTSIRQGGGEQYF
.	TRBV29-1	TRBJ2-1	CSVVSLSYNEQFF
.	TRBV6-4	TRBJ2-2	CASSDSPGVTGELFF
.	TRBV4-1	TRBJ2-7	CASSERIQGIYEQYF
.	TRBV29-1	TRBJ2-3	CSVLAGDGMQYF
.	TRBV29-1	TRBJ2-3	CSVELATDTQYF
.	TRBV6-1	TRBJ2-6	CASSDSTSGANVLTF
.	TRBV6-1	TRBJ2-7	CASTGQATYEQYF
.	TRBV5-5	TRBJ2-2	CASSSVAGELFF
.	TRBV6-2/TRBV6-3	TRBJ2-1	CASSYLAGGYNEQFF
.	TRBV29-1	TRBJ2-6	CSVEIKHSGANVLTF
.	TRBV20-1	TRBJ2-7	CSASTSGRSYEQYF
.	TRBV14	TRBJ2-7	CASSQVPGTYEQYF
large	TRBV7-8	TRBJ2-6	CASSLWALSGANVLTF
.	TRBV7-9	TRBJ2-2	CASRSLGGDTGELFF
.	TRBV12-3/TRBV12-4	TRBJ2-7	CASRTGFEQYF
.	TRBV4-3	TRBJ2-7	CAGQQGSGEHYEQYF
.	TRBV28	TRBJ2-1	CASRDRYSYNEQFF
.	TRBV6-5	TRBJ2-3	CASSATGGGDTQYF
.	TRBV12-3/TRBV12-4	TRBJ2-3	CASSTLGRGVSTDTQYF
.	TRBV11-3	TRBJ2-3	CASSSWQNRQYF
.	TRBV7-9	TRBJ2-1	CANRGSYNEQFF
.	TRBV12-3/TRBV12-4	TRBJ1-6	CASRVRDRSSYNSPLHF
.	TRBV7-6	TRBJ2-2	CASSPRRSTTNTGELFF
.	TRBV11-2	TRBJ2-1	CASILTGNNEQFF
.	TRBV4-3	TRBJ2-7	CASSQDRGSPYEQYF
medium-sized	TRBV2	TRBJ1-5	CASDRESNQPQHF
.	TRBV7-7	TRBJ2-5	CASSHPGGLAGGETQYF
.	TRBV29-1	TRBJ2-7	CSVEDGGRNYEQYF
.	TRBV29-1	TRBJ2-1	CSVEEASGGEYEQFF
.	TRBV20-1	TRBJ2-7	CSARDTYEGLEQYF
.	TRBV12-3/TRBV12-4	TRBJ2-4	CATAGTKNIQYF
.	TRBV4-1	TRBJ1-6	CASSQEEGNSPLHF
.	TRBV9	TRBJ2-1	CASSLDSLNEQFF
.	TRBV6-2/TRBV6-3	TRBJ2-1	CASSSPGTDNEQFF
.	TRBV6-4	TRBJ1-1	CASSDKVNTEAFF
.	TRBV12-3/TRBV12-4	TRBJ1-1	CASSLIGEDTEAFF
.	TRBV12-3/TRBV12-4	TRBJ2-7	CASSPGLAGGLGYEQYF
.	TRBV5-1	TRBJ2-1	CASSFSLGEQFF
.	TRBV11-1	TRBJ2-1	CASSFRGNYNEQFF
.	TRBV11-2	TRBJ2-7	CASSSSQGNEQYF
.	TRBV5-1	TRBJ2-3	CASSLTSGGGIDTQYF
.	TRBV11-2	TRBJ2-4	CASSLEVAKNIQYF
.	TRBV28	TRBJ2-7	CASSYLSYEQYF
.	TRBV5-5	TRBJ2-2	CASSLDGRRAGELFF
.	TRBV7-6	TRBJ2-2	CASRGQATTGELFF
.	TRBV20-1	TRBJ1-5	CSANTDVNQPQHF
.	TRBV7-9	TRBJ2-1	CASSLAIASSEQFF